Sequencing of this TCR beta chain was carried out in a study of blood T cells in healthy people across ages (dated by TCRdb to between 2014 and 2017). In terms of the full investigation: In model experiments, template switching captured roughly one uniquely barcoded TCR beta cDNA molecule for every two T cells. The study measured age-related changes in TCR beta repertoire diversity using deep sequencing normalized with unique cDNA molecular identifiers. The donors were divided into four age groups: young (average around 16 years), middle-aged (approximately 41), aged (around 67) and long-lived (82). Donors of different ages were randomly distributed across sequencing lanes to avoid experimental bias. The study analyzed two additional independent replicas of 1 million unique cDNA reads from the same blood draw for two donors, one aged 18 to 30 and one aged 80 or older. The research as a whole found: The CMV infection status of donors was not known, potentially confounding age-related changes in expanded clonotypes. Compared with the aged group, more naive CD4+ T cells, fewer expanded clones and increased TCR diversity were shown by the long-lived group, suggesting age selection. Conclusive comparison of naive and antigen-experienced compartments was prevented by the profiling of bulk unsorted PBMCs. Observed TCR beta diversity per million T cells fell roughly linearly with age, and a significant reduction was already apparent by age around 39. Observed TCR beta diversity correlated strongly with the percentage of naive T cells measured by flow cytometry. Total diversity estimates from one million sequenced T cells were considered lower bounds and underestimates.

Libraries came from 5' RACE. A second roughly 7 to 11 cycle PCR used a sample-barcoded 5' primer and a J-beta primer mix. A template-switch 5' adaptor carrying 12 random nucleotides introduced a unique molecular identifier onto each TCR beta cDNA molecule. Each sample yielded at least 2.5 million CDR3-containing paired-end reads. First-strand cDNA was synthesized from all RNA with the Mint cDNA synthesis kit, primed by a TRBC-specific oligonucleotide. After uracil-DNA glycosylase treatment, a first 18-cycle PCR used universal primers M1SS and BC2_uni_R on all cDNA. Per the original workflow: For normalization, 1 million high-quality reads, each with a distinct molecular identifier, were randomly selected from each sample. Instead of being binned into consensus sequences, reads with shared molecular identifiers were discarded. MiTCR, with a Q25 quality threshold and the strictest error-elimination algorithm, was used for CDR3 identification, clonotype clustering and error correction. A nonparametric unseen species model with Euler transformation was used to estimate a lower bound on total TCR beta diversity. TCRdb redid the processing of the public reads, applying fastp at Q25 and MiXCR, and retained in-frame beta chains. Identical CDR3 protein sequences are pooled into one entry, listed with their most common genes and DNA. The V and J calls and clone size come from TCRdb's table, not from the authors' own analysis. For this sample there are roughly 1.9 million distinct CDR3 sequences; roughly two fifths appear just once. The top ten constitute 23% of the sample.

Donors were around 37 systemically healthy Caucasian individuals from Russia aged roughly 6 to 90 years. Approximately 10 milliliters of peripheral blood were collected from each donor into EDTA-treated Vacutainer tubes. Ficoll-Paque density-gradient centrifugation was used to isolate PBMCs, with at least 6.5 million per sample. Trizol reagent was used to extract total RNA from PBMCs, with at least 6 micrograms per sample. For every donor, flow cytometry on a PBMC aliquot measured the percentage of naive CD45RAhigh/CD27high T cells. Concerning this clonotype: No antigen is known for it. The sample holds no much larger clone one base away, and base qualities are not on file.

The CDR3 numbers 14 residues from cysteine through phenylalanine. Left in the record is the CDR3 DNA by itself, 42 bases read in frame from the first base. Based on the germline V gene, the CDR1 and CDR2 sequences are SGHRS and YFSETQ. The sequenced sample consisted of blood. The chain was built from TRBV5-1 and TRBJ2-3; TRBD2 is possibly the D segment (5 matching bases). This receptor was taken from a human donor in good health. Read as DNA, the sequence is TGCGCGACCCGAACTAGATGGAGCACAGATACGCAGTATTTT. This translates into CATRTRWSTDTQYF.